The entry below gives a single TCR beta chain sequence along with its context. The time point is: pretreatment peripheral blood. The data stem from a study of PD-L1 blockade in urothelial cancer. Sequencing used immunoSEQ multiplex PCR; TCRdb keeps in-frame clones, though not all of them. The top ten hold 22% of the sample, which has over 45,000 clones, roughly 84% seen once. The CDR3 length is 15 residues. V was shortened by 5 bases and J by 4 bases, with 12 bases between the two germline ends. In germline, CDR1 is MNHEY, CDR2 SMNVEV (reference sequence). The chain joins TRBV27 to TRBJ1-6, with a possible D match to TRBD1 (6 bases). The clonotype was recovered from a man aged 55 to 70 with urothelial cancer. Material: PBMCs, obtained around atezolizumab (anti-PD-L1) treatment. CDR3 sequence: CASSTGQSYNSPLHF. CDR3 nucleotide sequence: TGTGCCAGCAGTACGGGACAATCTTATAATTCACCCCTCCACTTT.